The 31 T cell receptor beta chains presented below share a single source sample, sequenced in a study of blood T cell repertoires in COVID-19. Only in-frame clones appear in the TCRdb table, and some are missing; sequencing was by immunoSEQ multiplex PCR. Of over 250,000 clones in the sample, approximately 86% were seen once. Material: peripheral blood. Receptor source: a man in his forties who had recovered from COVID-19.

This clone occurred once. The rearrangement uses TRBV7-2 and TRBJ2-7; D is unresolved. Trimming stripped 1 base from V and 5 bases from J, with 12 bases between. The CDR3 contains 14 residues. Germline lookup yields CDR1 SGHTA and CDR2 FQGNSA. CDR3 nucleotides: TGTGCCAGCAGCTTAGACGGGTTTAGAAACGAGCAGTACTTC. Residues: CASSLDGFRNEQYF.

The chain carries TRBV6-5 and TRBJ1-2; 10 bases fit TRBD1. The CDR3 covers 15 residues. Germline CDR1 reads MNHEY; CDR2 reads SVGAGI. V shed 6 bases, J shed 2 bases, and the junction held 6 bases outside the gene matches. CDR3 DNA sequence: TGTGCCAGCAGGTCCTCGGGACAGGGGAACTATGGCTACACCTTC. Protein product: CASRSSGQGNYGYTF.

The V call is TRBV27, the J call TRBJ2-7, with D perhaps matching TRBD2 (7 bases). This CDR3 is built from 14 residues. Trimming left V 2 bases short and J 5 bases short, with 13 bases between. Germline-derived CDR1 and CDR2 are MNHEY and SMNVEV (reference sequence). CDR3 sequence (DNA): TGTGCCAGCAGTTTAAAGGGGGGAGGGCACGAGCAGTACTTC. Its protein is CASSLKGGGHEQYF.

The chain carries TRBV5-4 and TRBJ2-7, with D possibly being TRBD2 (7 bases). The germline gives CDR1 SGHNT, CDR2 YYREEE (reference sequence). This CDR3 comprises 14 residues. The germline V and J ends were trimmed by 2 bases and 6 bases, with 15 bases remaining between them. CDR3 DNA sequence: TGTGCCAGCAGCTTTATCGGGGGGCCCATCGAGCAGTACTTC. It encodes CASSFIGGPIEQYF. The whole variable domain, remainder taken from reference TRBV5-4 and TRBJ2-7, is ETGVTQSPTHLIKTRGQQVTLRCSSQSGHNTVSWYQQALGQGPQFIFQYYREEENGRGNFPPRFSGLQFPNYSSELNVNALELDDSALYLCASSFIGGPIEQYFGPGTRLTVT.

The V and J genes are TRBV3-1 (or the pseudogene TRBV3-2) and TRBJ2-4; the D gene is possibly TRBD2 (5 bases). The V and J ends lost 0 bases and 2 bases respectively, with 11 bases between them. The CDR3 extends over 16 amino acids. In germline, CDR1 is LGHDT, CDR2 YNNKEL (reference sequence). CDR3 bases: TGTGCCAGCAGCCAAGATTGGTCGGGGACCAAAAACATTCAGTACTTC. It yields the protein CASSQDWSGTKNIQYF.

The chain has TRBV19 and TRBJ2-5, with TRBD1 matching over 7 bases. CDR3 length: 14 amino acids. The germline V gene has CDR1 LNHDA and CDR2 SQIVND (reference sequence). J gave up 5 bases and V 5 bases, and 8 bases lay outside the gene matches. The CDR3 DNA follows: TGTGCCAGTAGTTCAACAGGGGTTGGGGAGACCCAGTACTTC. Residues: CASSSTGVGETQYF. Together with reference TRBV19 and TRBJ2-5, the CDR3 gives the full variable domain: DGGITQSPKYLFRKEGQNVTLSCEQNLNHDAMYWYRQDPGQGLRLIYYSQIVNDFQKGDIAEGYSVSREKKESFPLTVTSAQKNPTAFYLCASSSTGVGETQYFGPGTRLLVL.

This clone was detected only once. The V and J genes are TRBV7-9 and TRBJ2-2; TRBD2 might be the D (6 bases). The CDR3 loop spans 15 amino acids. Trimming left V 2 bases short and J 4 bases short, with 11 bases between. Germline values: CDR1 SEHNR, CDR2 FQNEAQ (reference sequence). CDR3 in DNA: TGTGCCAGCAGCTTAAGGGACTGGGGCACCGGGGAGCTGTTTTTT. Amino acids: CASSLRDWGTGELFF.

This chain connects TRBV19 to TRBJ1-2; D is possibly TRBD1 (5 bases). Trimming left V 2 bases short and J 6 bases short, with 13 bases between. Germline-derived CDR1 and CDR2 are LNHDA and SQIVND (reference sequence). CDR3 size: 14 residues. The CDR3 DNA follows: TGTGCCAGTAGTATAAGACAGTCTCCTAATGGCTACACCTTC. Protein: CASSIRQSPNGYTF.

The CDR3 region has the DNA TGTGCCAGCAGCGTATCCGGGACAGGGGACTATGGCTACACCTTC. Translation: CASSVSGTGDYGYTF. V and J are TRBV9 and TRBJ1-2; TRBD1 aligns across 10 bases. V trimming: 1 base; J trimming: 3 bases; junction bases outside the gene matches: 3. The CDR3 is 15 amino acids. Germline values: CDR1 SGDLS, CDR2 YYNGEE.

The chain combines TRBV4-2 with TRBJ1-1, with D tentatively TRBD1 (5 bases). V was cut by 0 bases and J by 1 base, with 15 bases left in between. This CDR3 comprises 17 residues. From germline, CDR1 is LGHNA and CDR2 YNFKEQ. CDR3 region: CASSQELAGTSNTEAFF. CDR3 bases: TGTGCCAGCAGCCAAGAGTTGGCAGGGACTTCGAACACTGAAGCTTTCTTT.

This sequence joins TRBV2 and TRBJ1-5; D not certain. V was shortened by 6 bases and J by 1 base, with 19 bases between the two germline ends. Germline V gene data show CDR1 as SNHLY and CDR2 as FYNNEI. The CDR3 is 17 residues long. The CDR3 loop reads CASSPSPAGLSNQPQHF. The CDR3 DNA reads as TGTGCCAGCAGCCCCTCTCCCGCAGGTTTGAGCAATCAGCCCCAGCATTTT.

CDR3 sequence reads: CASSIARGWGEQFF. Here the CDR3 DNA reads TGTGCCAGTAGTATAGCGAGGGGGTGGGGTGAGCAGTTCTTC. The rearrangement links TRBV19 to TRBJ2-1; D may be TRBD1 (6 bases). The CDR3 sequence is 14 residues long. With 1 base removed from V and 9 bases from J, the gap between germline ends came to 13 bases. Germline V gives CDR1 LNHDA, CDR2 SQIVND (reference sequence).

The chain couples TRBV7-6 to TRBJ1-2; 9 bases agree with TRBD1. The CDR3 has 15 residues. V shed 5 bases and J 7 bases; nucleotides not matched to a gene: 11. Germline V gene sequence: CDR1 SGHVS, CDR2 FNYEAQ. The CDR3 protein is CASSPRGQGKGGYTF. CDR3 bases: TGTGCCAGCAGCCCAAGGGGACAGGGCAAAGGTGGCTACACCTTC. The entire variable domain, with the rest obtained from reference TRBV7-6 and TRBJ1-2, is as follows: GAGVSQSPRYKVTKRGQDVALRCDPISGHVSLYWYRQALGQGPEFLTYFNYEAQQDKSGLPNDRFSAERPEGSISTLTIQRTEQRDSAMYRCASSPRGQGKGGYTFGSGTRLTVV.

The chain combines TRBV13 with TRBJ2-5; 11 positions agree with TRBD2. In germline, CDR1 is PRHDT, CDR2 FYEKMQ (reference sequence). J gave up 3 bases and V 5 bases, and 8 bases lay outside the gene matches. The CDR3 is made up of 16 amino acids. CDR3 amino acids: CASSPRLAGIKETQYF. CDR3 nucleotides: TGTGCCAGCAGCCCCCGACTAGCGGGGATAAAAGAGACCCAGTACTTC.

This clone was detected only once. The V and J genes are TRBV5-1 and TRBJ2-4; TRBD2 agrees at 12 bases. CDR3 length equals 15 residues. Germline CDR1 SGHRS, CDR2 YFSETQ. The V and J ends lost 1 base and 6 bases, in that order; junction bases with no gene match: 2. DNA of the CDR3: TGCGCCAGCAGCTTGACGACTAGCGGGAGAAACATTCAGTACTTC. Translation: CASSLTTSGRNIQYF.

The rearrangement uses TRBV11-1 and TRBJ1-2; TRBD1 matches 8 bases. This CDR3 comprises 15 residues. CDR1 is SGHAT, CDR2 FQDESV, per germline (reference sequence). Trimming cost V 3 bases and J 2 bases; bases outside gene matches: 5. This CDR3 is CASSLSGQDNYGYTF. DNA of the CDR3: TGTGCCAGCAGCTTGTCGGGACAGGACAACTATGGCTACACCTTC. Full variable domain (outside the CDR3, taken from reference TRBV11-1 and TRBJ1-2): EAEVAQSPRYKITEKSQAVAFWCDPISGHATLYWYRQILGQGPELLVQFQDESVVDDSQLPKDRFSAERLKGVDSTLKIQPAELGDSAMYLCASSLSGQDNYGYTFGSGTRLTVV.

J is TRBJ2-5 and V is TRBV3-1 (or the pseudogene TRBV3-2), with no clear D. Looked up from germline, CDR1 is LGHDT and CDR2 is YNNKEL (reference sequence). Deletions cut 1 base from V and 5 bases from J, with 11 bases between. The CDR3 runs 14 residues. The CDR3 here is CASSQGLREETQYF. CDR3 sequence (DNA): TGTGCCAGCAGCCAAGGGTTGCGAGAGGAGACCCAGTACTTC.

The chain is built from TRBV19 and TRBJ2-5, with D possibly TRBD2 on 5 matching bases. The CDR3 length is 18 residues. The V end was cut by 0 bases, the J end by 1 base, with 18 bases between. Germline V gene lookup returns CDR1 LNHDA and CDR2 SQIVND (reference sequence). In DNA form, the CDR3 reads TGTGCCAGTAGTATAGATCTAGGGTTTCATGGACTCCAAGAGACCCAGTACTTC. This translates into CASSIDLGFHGLQETQYF.

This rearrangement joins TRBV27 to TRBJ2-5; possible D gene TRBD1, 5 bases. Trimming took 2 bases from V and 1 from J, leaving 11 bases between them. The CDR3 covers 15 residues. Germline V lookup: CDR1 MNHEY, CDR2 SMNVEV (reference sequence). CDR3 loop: CASSLGRAAQETQYF. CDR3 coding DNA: TGTGCCAGCAGTTTAGGCAGGGCAGCCCAAGAGACCCAGTACTTC.

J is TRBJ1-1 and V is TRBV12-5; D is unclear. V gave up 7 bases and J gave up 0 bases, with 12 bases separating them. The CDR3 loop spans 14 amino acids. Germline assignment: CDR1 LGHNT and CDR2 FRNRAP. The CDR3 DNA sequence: TGTGCTAGTGCCCCGAAAACGGTGAACACTGAAGCTTTCTTT. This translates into CASAPKTVNTEAFF.

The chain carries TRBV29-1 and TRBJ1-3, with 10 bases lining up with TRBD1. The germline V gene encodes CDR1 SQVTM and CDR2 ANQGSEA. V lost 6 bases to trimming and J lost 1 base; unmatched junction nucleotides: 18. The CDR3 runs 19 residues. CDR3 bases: TGCAGCGTGGGGTATGACAGGGGGCTGTATCCGACGTCTGGAAACACCATATATTTT. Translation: CSVGYDRGLYPTSGNTIYF. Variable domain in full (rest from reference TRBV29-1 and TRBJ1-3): SAVISQKPSRDICQRGTSLTIQCQVDSQVTMMFWYRQQPGQSLTLIATANQGSEATYESGFVIDKFPISRPNLTFSTLTVSNMSPEDSSIYLCSVGYDRGLYPTSGNTIYFGEGSWLTVV.

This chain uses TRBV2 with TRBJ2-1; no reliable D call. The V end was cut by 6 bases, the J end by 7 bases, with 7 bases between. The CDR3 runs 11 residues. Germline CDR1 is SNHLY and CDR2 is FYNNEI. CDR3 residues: CASREWNEQFF. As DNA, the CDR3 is TGTGCCAGCAGAGAGTGGAATGAGCAGTTCTTC.

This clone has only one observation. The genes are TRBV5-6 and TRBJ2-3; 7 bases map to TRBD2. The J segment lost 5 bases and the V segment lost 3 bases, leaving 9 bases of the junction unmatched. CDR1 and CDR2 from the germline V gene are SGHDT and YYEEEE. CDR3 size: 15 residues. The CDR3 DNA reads TGTGCCAGCAGCTACCGGCGGGGGTGGTTAGATACGCAGTATTTT. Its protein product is CASSYRRGWLDTQYF.

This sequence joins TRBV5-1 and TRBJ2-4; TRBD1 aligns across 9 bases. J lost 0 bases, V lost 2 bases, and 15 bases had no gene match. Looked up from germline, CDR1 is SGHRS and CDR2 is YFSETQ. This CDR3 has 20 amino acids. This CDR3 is CASSFFGGTGNLLAKNIQYF. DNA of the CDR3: TGCGCCAGCAGCTTCTTCGGTGGGACAGGGAATCTCCTAGCCAAAAACATTCAGTACTTC.

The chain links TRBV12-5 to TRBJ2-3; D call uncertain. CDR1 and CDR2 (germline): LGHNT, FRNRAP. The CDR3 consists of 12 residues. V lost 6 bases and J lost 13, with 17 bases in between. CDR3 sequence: CASGPPGFRKYF. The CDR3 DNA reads TGTGCTAGTGGGCCCCCGGGTTTTAGGAAGTATTTT.

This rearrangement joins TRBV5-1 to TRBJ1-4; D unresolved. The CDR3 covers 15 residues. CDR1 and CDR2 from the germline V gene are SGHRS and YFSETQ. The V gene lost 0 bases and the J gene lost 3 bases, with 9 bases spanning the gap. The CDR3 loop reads CASSLEAGPNEKLFF. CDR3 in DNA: TGCGCCAGCAGCTTGGAGGCAGGTCCTAATGAAAAACTGTTTTTT.

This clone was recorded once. The CDR3 DNA reads TGCAGCGTCGGACAGGGTACATACAATGAGCAGTTCTTC. Translating it yields CSVGQGTYNEQFF. The chain employs TRBV29-1 and TRBJ2-1; 8 bases are a match to TRBD1. The CDR3 spans 13 residues. Germline V CDR1 and CDR2: SQVTM, ANQGSEA. Trimming cost V 6 bases and J 4 bases; bases outside gene matches: 5.

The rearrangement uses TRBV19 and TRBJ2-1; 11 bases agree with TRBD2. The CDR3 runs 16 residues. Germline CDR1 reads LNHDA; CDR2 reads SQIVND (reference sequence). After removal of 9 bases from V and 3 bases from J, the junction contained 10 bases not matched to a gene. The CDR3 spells CASRPGLAEVYNEQFF. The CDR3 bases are TGTGCCAGCCGTCCGGGACTAGCGGAGGTCTACAATGAGCAGTTCTTC.

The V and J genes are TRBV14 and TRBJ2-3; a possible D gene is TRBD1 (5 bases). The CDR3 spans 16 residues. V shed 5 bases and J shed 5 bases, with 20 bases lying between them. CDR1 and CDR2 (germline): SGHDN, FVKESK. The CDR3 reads CASSVARTYLGDTQYF. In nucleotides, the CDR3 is TGTGCCAGCAGCGTGGCGAGGACATATCTGGGAGATACGCAGTATTTT.

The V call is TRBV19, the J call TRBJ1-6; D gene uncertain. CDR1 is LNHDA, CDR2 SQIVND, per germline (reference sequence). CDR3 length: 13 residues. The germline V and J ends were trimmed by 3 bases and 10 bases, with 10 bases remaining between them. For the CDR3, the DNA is TGTGCCAGTAGTATTCGGGGTTGGTCACCCCTCCACTTT. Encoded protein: CASSIRGWSPLHF.

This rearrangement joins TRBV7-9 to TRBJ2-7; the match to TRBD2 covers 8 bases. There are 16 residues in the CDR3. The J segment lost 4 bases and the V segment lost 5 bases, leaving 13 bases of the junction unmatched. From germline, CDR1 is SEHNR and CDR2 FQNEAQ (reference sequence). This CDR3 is CASSGGPGLVNYEQYF. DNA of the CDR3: TGTGCCAGCAGCGGAGGTCCGGGACTAGTTAATTACGAGCAGTACTTC.